A single T cell receptor (beta chain) is shown here with its context. The data stem from a study of blood T cell repertoires in COVID-19. TCRdb keeps only in-frame clones here, not all; method: immunoSEQ multiplex PCR. Among about 290,000 clones, about nine tenths were seen once, and the ten largest hold less than 0.95%. This CDR3 is 19 amino acids long. Germline V gene lookup returns CDR1 SGHRS and CDR2 YFSETQ. With 0 bases removed from V and 0 bases from J, the gap between germline ends came to 16 bases. V is TRBV5-1 and J is TRBJ2-6; a weak D match, TRBD1 (5 bases). This clonotype was obtained from a woman aged 40 to 50 who had recovered from COVID-19. Input material: peripheral blood. As DNA, the CDR3 is TGCGCCAGCAGCTTGGTATCGGCAGGGTGGGACTCTGGGGCCAACGTCCTGACTTTC. Translating gives CASSLVSAGWDSGANVLTF.